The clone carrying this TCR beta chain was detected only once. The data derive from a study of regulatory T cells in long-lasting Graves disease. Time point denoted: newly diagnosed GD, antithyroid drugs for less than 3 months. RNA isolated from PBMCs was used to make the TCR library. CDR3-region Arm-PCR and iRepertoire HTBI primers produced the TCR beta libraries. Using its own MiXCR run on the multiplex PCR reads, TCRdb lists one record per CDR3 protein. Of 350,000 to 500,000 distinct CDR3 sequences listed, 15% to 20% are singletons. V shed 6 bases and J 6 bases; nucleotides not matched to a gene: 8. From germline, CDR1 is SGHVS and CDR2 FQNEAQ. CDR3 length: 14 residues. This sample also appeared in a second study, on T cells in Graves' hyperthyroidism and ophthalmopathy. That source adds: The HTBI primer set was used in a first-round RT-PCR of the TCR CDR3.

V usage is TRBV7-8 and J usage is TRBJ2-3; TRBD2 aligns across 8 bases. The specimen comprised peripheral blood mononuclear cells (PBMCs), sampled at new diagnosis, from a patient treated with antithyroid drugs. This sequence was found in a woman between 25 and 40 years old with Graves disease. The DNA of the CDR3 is TGTGCCAGCAGTCATAGCGGGACTCCTGATACGCAGTATTTT. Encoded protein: CASSHSGTPDTQYF.